Listed below are T cell receptor beta chains from one sample, sequenced in a study of cytomegalovirus exposure and HLA in healthy donors. This table comes from immunoSEQ multiplex PCR, and its TCRdb copy is limited to in-frame clones, with some not included. The sample table sets out 130,000 to 150,000 clones. The sample taken for sequencing was PBMCs. The receptor source for this set is a man between 35 and 55 years old in good health and CMV-seronegative. Each CDR3 is given with its conserved first and last residue. Fields, in order: CDR3 length, D gene, V gene, J gene, CDR3 protein, CDR3 DNA. A D gene is named only where the DNA matches it firmly.

20	TRBD2	TRBV9	TRBJ2-5	CASSVAPLGGGYVNQETQYF	TGTGCCAGCAGCGTAGCCCCCCTAGGCGGGGGGTACGTAAACCAAGAGACCCAGTACTTC
13	NA	TRBV5-1	TRBJ2-5	CASSLSSRETQYF	TGCGCCAGCAGCTTGTCTAGCCGAGAGACCCAGTACTTC
14	NA	TRBV9	TRBJ1-2	CASSVGGEDPGYTF	TGTGCCAGCAGCGTAGGGGGCGAGGATCCTGGCTACACCTTC
14	NA	TRBV10-3	TRBJ1-1	CAISESGRVTEAFF	TGTGCCATCAGTGAGTCAGGGAGGGTCACTGAAGCTTTCTTT
14	TRBD1	TRBV18	TRBJ2-1	CASSPQGVNNEQFF	TGTGCCAGCTCACCTCAGGGGGTAAACAATGAGCAGTTCTTC
16	TRBD2	TRBV5-4	TRBJ2-3	CASSLWASGGEDTQYF	TGTGCCAGCAGCTTGTGGGCTAGCGGGGGGGAAGATACGCAGTATTTT
13	NA	TRBV7-3	TRBJ2-7	CASSFRFTGEQYF	TGTGCCAGCAGCTTTCGTTTTACGGGCGAGCAGTACTTC
14	TRBD1	TRBV18	TRBJ2-1	CASSGQGTYNEQFF	TGTGCCAGCTCAGGACAGGGGACCTACAATGAGCAGTTCTTC
14	NA	TRBV4-2	TRBJ1-1	CASSQGRGGTEAFF	TGTGCCAGCAGCCAAGGCCGGGGGGGCACTGAAGCTTTCTTT
15	NA	TRBV11-2	TRBJ1-1	CASSLENDGYTEAFF	TGTGCCAGCAGCTTAGAAAATGACGGGTACACTGAAGCTTTCTTT
15	TRBD1	TRBV10-3	TRBJ2-2	CAITGTGATEGELFF	TGTGCCATCACCGGGACAGGGGCTACAGAAGGGGAGCTGTTTTTT
14	NA	TRBV11-1	TRBJ2-5	CASSLAAGVKTQYF	TGTGCCAGCAGCTTAGCCGCAGGGGTAAAGACCCAGTACTTC
14	TRBD2	TRBV2	TRBJ2-3	CASNGGAATDTQYF	TGTGCCAGCAACGGGGGGGCCGCCACAGATACGCAGTATTTT
15	TRBD1	TRBV7-6	TRBJ2-1	CASSPGTGGHNEQFF	TGTGCCAGCAGCCCAGGGACAGGGGGTCACAATGAGCAGTTCTTC
13	NA	TRBV13	TRBJ2-7	CASSGNTTYEQYF	TGTGCCAGCAGCGGTAACACGACCTACGAGCAGTACTTC
15	TRBD2	TRBV10-3	TRBJ2-3	CAINTPGGAQDTQYF	TGTGCCATCAACACCCCGGGGGGGGCCCAAGATACGCAGTATTTT
17	TRBD1	TRBV27	TRBJ1-2	CASSSRGQGLANYGYTF	TGTGCCAGCAGTTCTAGGGGACAGGGGCTTGCTAACTATGGCTACACCTTC
17	TRBD2	TRBV15	TRBJ2-2	CATSRPLAGGNTGELFF	TGTGCCACCAGCAGACCTCTAGCGGGGGGAAACACCGGGGAGCTGTTTTTT
14	NA	TRBV19	TRBJ1-2	CASSISGQRYGYTF	TGTGCCAGTAGTATCTCCGGACAGCGGTACGGCTACACCTTC
10	NA	TRBV20-1	TRBJ1-2	CSARDNGYTF	TGCAGTGCTAGAGATAATGGCTACACCTTC
12	NA	TRBV6-5	TRBJ1-2	CAIRTVNYGYTF	TGTGCCATTCGGACAGTTAACTATGGCTACACCTTC
12	NA	TRBV7-6	TRBJ2-2	CASGSRAGELFF	TGTGCCTCCGGATCTCGGGCCGGGGAGCTGTTTTTT
16	NA	TRBV5-1	TRBJ1-3	CASSLLGALSGNTIYF	TGCGCCAGCAGCTTGTTAGGAGCGCTGTCTGGAAACACCATATATTTT
15	NA	TRBV4-1	TRBJ1-2	CASSHPGRGNYGYTF	TGCGCCAGCAGCCATCCGGGAAGGGGGAACTATGGCTACACCTTC
13	NA	TRBV27	TRBJ1-2	CASSLRGIYGYTF	TGTGCCAGCAGTTTAAGGGGGATTTATGGCTACACCTTC
14	TRBD2	TRBV5-1	TRBJ2-3	CASLLAGEGDTQYF	TGCGCCAGCTTACTAGCGGGGGAGGGAGATACGCAGTATTTT
15	TRBD1	TRBV5-1	TRBJ1-1	CASSLGDRVSTEAFF	TGCGCCAGCAGCTTGGGGGACAGGGTCAGCACTGAAGCTTTCTTT
14	TRBD2	TRBV29-1	TRBJ2-7	CSVEARGADYEQYF	TGCAGCGTTGAGGCGCGGGGGGCCGACTACGAGCAGTACTTC
16	NA	TRBV18	TRBJ1-1	CASSPPERGGNTEAFF	TGTGCCAGCTCACCTCCCGAGCGGGGAGGGAACACTGAAGCTTTCTTT
13	TRBD1	TRBV5-4	TRBJ1-5	CASSSDRGQPQHF	TGTGCCAGCAGCTCCGACAGGGGTCAGCCCCAGCATTTT
13	NA	TRBV6-5	TRBJ2-7	CASRRQLAGEQYF	TGTGCCAGCAGACGACAGCTGGCGGGGGAGCAGTACTTC
16	NA	TRBV5-1	TRBJ1-3	CASRRSGALSGNTIYF	TGCGCCAGCAGGAGGTCAGGGGCCCTCTCTGGAAACACCATATATTTT
14	NA	TRBV18	TRBJ2-7	CASSPPAASYEQYF	TGTGCCAGCTCACCACCAGCGGCCTCCTACGAGCAGTACTTC
14	NA	TRBV4-3	TRBJ2-5	CASSQDSLRETQYF	TGCGCCAGCAGCCAAGATTCACTCCGGGAGACCCAGTACTTC
12	NA	TRBV18	TRBJ2-3	CASSLSTDTQYF	TGTGCCAGCTCACTCTCCACAGATACGCAGTATTTT